The rows below give T cell receptor beta chains drawn from one sample of a study of shared clonotypes between healthy human individuals. Profiling relied on immunoSEQ multiplex PCR, and the TCRdb table lists in-frame clones only, not all of them. The data show 1,400,000 or so clones, 98% seen once. What was sequenced was naive CD4+ T cells sorted from blood. These receptors originate from a man younger than 40 in good health. Each CDR3 is given with its conserved first and last residue.

CDR3	V	J
CASSLASGGPNQPQHF	TRBV5-1	TRBJ1-5
CAWRGGGSLYEQYF	TRBV30	TRBJ2-7
CASSLRLAGGTNTGELFF	TRBV5-5	TRBJ2-2
CASSPFLGGANVLTF	TRBV18	TRBJ2-6
CASSERRTGQGGEQYF	TRBV25-1	TRBJ2-7
CASSSAATYYEQYF	TRBV28	TRBJ2-7
CASRYSSGNTIYF	TRBV19	TRBJ1-3
CASGSGPRSGQYF	TRBV12-5	TRBJ2-3
CASSRRTGGFYGYTF	TRBV5-4	TRBJ1-2
CASSSRGLMYEQYF	TRBV28	TRBJ2-7
CARPRGQGGTEAFF	TRBV2	TRBJ1-1
CASSFRELVETQYF	TRBV7-9	TRBJ2-5
CASSLVGITDTQYF	TRBV7-8	TRBJ2-3
CSEVGWGNEQFF	TRBV29-1	TRBJ2-1
CASSVGQSETQYF	TRBV9	TRBJ2-5
CASSMGFKLSSGANVLTF	TRBV19	TRBJ2-6
CAWNRQVSLEAFF	TRBV30	TRBJ1-1
CASSAWTSGRGEQFF	TRBV18	TRBJ2-1
CASRDRGEQYF	TRBV2	TRBJ2-7
CASSPARLQETQYF	TRBV18	TRBJ2-5
CASSLAEAGGEQYF	TRBV7-7	TRBJ2-7
CATTSRGSADTQYF	TRBV7-9	TRBJ2-3
CASSGTGRNTEAFF	TRBV9	TRBJ1-1
CASSPGLAGGSYNEQFF	TRBV7-8	TRBJ2-1
CASSPREGRGTEAFF	TRBV7-9	TRBJ1-1